This passage covers 32 T cell receptor beta chains from one sample sequenced in a study of cytotoxic CD8 clonotypes in ibrutinib-treated CLL. Some clones are missing from TCRdb's copy, which holds only in-frame ones; the method was immunoSEQ multiplex PCR. The table lists 70,000 to 80,000 clones, around 81% of them singletons. The sequencing used PBMCs, collected at disease progression, from a patient treated with ibrutinib. Source of these receptors: a human donor with chronic lymphocytic leukemia.

This chain links TRBV11-2 with TRBJ2-5, with TRBD2 matching 7 bases. Germline CDR1 reads SGHAT; CDR2 reads FQNNGV. With V trimmed by 5 bases and J by 5 bases, 11 bases remained unmatched. The length of the CDR3 is 15 residues. The CDR3 loop is CASSPGRVGEETQYF. The CDR3 nucleotides read TGTGCCAGCAGCCCAGGGAGGGTCGGGGAGGAGACCCAGTACTTC.

The chain couples TRBV11-2 to TRBJ1-2; possible D gene TRBD1, 6 bases. Trimming stripped 0 bases from V and 5 bases from J, with 10 bases between. Per the germline V gene, CDR1 is SGHAT and CDR2 is FQNNGV. The CDR3 loop spans 14 amino acids. CDR3 sequence: CASSLDTGWYGYTF. The CDR3 DNA reads TGTGCCAGCAGCTTAGATACAGGGTGGTATGGCTACACCTTC.

The chain recombines TRBV10-1 with TRBJ2-1; TRBD2 matches 9 bases. The CDR3 is made up of 15 amino acids. Trimming removed 6 bases from V and 5 bases from J; junction bases left unmatched: 8. CDR1 is WNHNN, CDR2 SYGVQD, per germline (reference sequence). CDR3 sequence reads: CASSLLAGPNNEQFF. CDR3 in DNA: TGCGCCAGCAGCCTCCTAGCGGGGCCCAACAATGAGCAGTTCTTC.

The J gene is TRBJ2-1, the V gene TRBV7-7; 7 bases line up with TRBD1. This CDR3 has 15 amino acids. With V trimmed by 5 bases and J by 0 bases, 4 bases remained unmatched. The germline gives CDR1 SSHAT, CDR2 FNYEAQ (reference sequence). CDR3 in amino acids: CASSLGTVSYNEQFF. In nucleotides, the CDR3 is TGTGCCAGCAGCCTAGGGACAGTCTCCTACAATGAGCAGTTCTTC.

The V gene is TRBV5-1, the J gene TRBJ2-3; 10 nucleotides line up with TRBD2. The CDR3 has 16 residues. Losses at the gene ends were 2 bases for V and 0 bases for J; bases not matched to a gene: 3. Germline V CDR1 and CDR2: SGHRS, YFSETQ. The chain's CDR3 is CASSFRTSGSTDTQYF. The CDR3 region has the DNA TGCGCCAGCAGCTTCCGGACTAGCGGAAGCACAGATACGCAGTATTTT.

The V and J genes are TRBV5-1 and TRBJ1-6; D is unclear. V dropped 0 bases and J dropped 6 bases, with 13 bases sitting between them. CDR1 and CDR2 from the germline V gene are SGHRS and YFSETQ. This CDR3 region has 16 residues. The CDR3: CASSLASGYSNSPLHF. For the CDR3, the DNA is TGCGCCAGCAGCTTGGCCTCGGGGTATAGTAATTCACCCCTCCACTTT.

This chain joins TRBV30 and TRBJ1-6; D remains ambiguous. The germline gives CDR1 GTSNPN, CDR2 SVGIG (reference sequence). The CDR3 length is 15 residues. V shed 5 bases and J shed 1 base, with 12 bases lying between them. The DNA for the CDR3 is TGTGCCTGGGAATGGGCCGGGTCCTATAATTCACCCCTCCACTTT. Its protein product is CAWEWAGSYNSPLHF.

Notes on this clone: At one of its ends the junction is not consistent with the germline gene, which may arise from a read error. The chain is built from TRBV7-9 and TRBJ2-7; TRBD2 aligns across 9 bases. Germline values: CDR1 SEHNR, CDR2 FQNEAQ (reference sequence). This CDR3 has 15 residues. In nucleotides, the CDR3 is TGTGCCAGCAGCTTAGTCGGGACTAGCTCCGACGAGCAGTACTTC. Translation: CASSLVGTSSDEQYF. The full variable domain, completed using reference TRBV7-9 and TRBJ2-7, is DTGVSQNPRHKITKRGQNVTFRCDPISEHNRLYWYRQTLGQGPEFLTYFQNEAQLEKSRLLSDRFSAERPKGSFSTLEIQRTEQGDSAMYLCASSLVGTSSDEQYFGPGTRLTVT.

The chain links TRBV7-9 to TRBJ1-2, with D perhaps matching TRBD1 (6 bases). Germline V lookup: CDR1 SEHNR, CDR2 FQNEAQ (reference sequence). The CDR3 is 13 amino acids. V was cut by 2 bases and J by 7 bases, with 11 bases left in between. CDR3 nucleotides: TGTGCCAGCAGCTTACAGGGGAAGCTTGGCTACACCTTC. Translation gives CASSLQGKLGYTF.

The rearrangement links TRBV7-6 to TRBJ2-1; 7 nucleotides match TRBD1. The CDR3 has 16 amino acids. V was pared by 3 bases and J by 7 bases, with 12 bases of the junction left unmatched. CDR1 and CDR2 from the germline V gene are SGHVS and FNYEAQ. The CDR3 sequence: CASSFRQGMIRNEQFF. DNA of the CDR3: TGTGCCAGCAGCTTTAGACAGGGAATGATTAGGAATGAGCAGTTCTTC. The full variable domain, completed using reference TRBV7-6 and TRBJ2-1, is GAGVSQSPRYKVTKRGQDVALRCDPISGHVSLYWYRQALGQGPEFLTYFNYEAQQDKSGLPNDRFSAERPEGSISTLTIQRTEQRDSAMYRCASSFRQGMIRNEQFFGPGTRLTVL.

The J gene is TRBJ1-4, the V gene TRBV18, with D hard to call. The CDR3 covers 15 residues. Germline V gene sequence: CDR1 KGHSH, CDR2 LQKENI. V lost 3 bases to trimming and J lost 5 bases, with 13 bases between them. The CDR3 sequence: CASSPGPGWNEKLFF. The CDR3 DNA reads TGTGCCAGCTCACCTGGACCAGGCTGGAATGAAAAACTGTTTTTT.

V gene TRBV4-1 combines with J gene TRBJ2-3; no definite D call. CDR1 and CDR2 from the germline V gene are MGHRA and YSYEKL. The germline V and J ends were trimmed by 4 bases and 1 base, with 9 bases remaining between them. This CDR3 comprises 14 residues. The CDR3 loop is CASSPSGRTDTQYF. The CDR3 DNA reads TGCGCCAGCAGCCCCTCAGGCCGCACAGATACGCAGTATTTT.

The V and J genes are TRBV4-2 and TRBJ2-3, with 7 nucleotides matching TRBD2. The CDR3 has 14 residues. V lost 6 bases and J lost 2; bases outside the gene matches: 5. The germline gives CDR1 LGHNA, CDR2 YNFKEQ. This chain's CDR3 is CASRPSGYTDTQYF. The CDR3 DNA follows: TGTGCCAGCAGGCCTAGCGGATACACAGATACGCAGTATTTT.

The chain recombines TRBV6-5 with TRBJ1-2; 9 nucleotides line up with TRBD1. Germline values: CDR1 MNHEY, CDR2 SVGAGI. The trim removed 4 bases at V and 2 bases at J, leaving 2 bases unmatched. The CDR3 runs 14 residues. The CDR3 DNA follows: TGTGCCAGCAGTTGGGACAGGGAGAACTATGGCTACACCTTC. It specifies CASSWDRENYGYTF.

The rearrangement joins TRBV4-1 to TRBJ1-1, with D possibly matching TRBD1 (6 bases). V gave up 3 bases and J gave up 0 bases, with 11 bases separating them. The CDR3 spans 15 residues. CDR1 is MGHRA, CDR2 YSYEKL, per germline. The DNA for the CDR3 is TGCGCCAGCAGCCATCCGGAGGGGGTGAACACTGAAGCTTTCTTT. Translating gives CASSHPEGVNTEAFF.

V and J are TRBV19 and TRBJ2-7, with TRBD1 matching 10 bases. CDR1 LNHDA and CDR2 SQIVND come from the germline V gene (reference sequence). The J segment lost 4 bases and the V segment lost 5 bases, leaving 20 bases of the junction unmatched. The CDR3 loop spans 19 amino acids. The CDR3 reads CASSVFGTGVSYPPYEQYF. DNA of the CDR3: TGTGCCAGTAGTGTCTTCGGGACAGGGGTTTCCTACCCGCCTTACGAGCAGTACTTC. The full variable domain, its missing parts supplied by reference TRBV19 and TRBJ2-7, is DGGITQSPKYLFRKEGQNVTLSCEQNLNHDAMYWYRQDPGQGLRLIYYSQIVNDFQKGDIAEGYSVSREKKESFPLTVTSAQKNPTAFYLCASSVFGTGVSYPPYEQYFGPGTRLTVT.

V usage is TRBV10-3 and J usage is TRBJ2-1; TRBD2 aligns across 13 bases. Germline V gene lookup returns CDR1 ENHRY and CDR2 SYGVKD. There are 18 residues in the CDR3. V shed 5 bases, J shed 4 bases, and the junction held 11 bases outside the gene matches. This CDR3 reads CAISNRGTSGIRYNEQFF. DNA for the CDR3: TGTGCCATCAGTAACCGGGGGACTAGCGGGATACGTTACAATGAGCAGTTCTTC.

The V and J genes are TRBV5-1 and TRBJ2-5, with TRBD2 matching over 9 bases. The CDR3 has 15 residues. Germline CDR1 and CDR2: SGHRS and YFSETQ. The V segment lost 4 bases and the J segment 5 bases; nucleotides outside the gene matches: 9. DNA for the CDR3: TGCGCCAGCAGCCCAGGACTAGCGAGGCCGGAGACCCAGTACTTC. This sequence encodes CASSPGLARPETQYF.

A word on this clone: Other DNA sequences within the sample encode an identical CDR3. The chain uses TRBV18 and TRBJ2-7; 10 bases align to TRBD1. CDR3 length: 14 residues. V gave up 3 bases and J gave up 3 bases; unmatched junction bases: 2. Germline V gene sequence: CDR1 KGHSH, CDR2 LQKENI. DNA of the CDR3: TGTGCCAGCTCACCCGGGACAGGGGTCTACGAGCAGTACTTC. It codes for CASSPGTGVYEQYF.

To note about this clone: The junction does not match germline at one end; this may be a read error. This chain connects TRBV28 to TRBJ1-2; tentatively, D is TRBD1 (5 bases). The CDR3 extends over 13 amino acids. Germline V CDR1 and CDR2: MDHEN, SYDVKM. The CDR3 region is CASTSLGSGTLAF. The DNA of the CDR3 is TGTGCCAGCACTAGTTTGGGGAGCGGGACCCTAGCCTTC.

V gene TRBV28 combines with J gene TRBJ1-4; D perhaps matches TRBD1 (5 bases). The CDR3 length is 16 residues. Germline V gene data show CDR1 as MDHEN and CDR2 as SYDVKM. Trimming shortened V by 5 bases and J by 7 bases, and 20 bases separated the two germline ends. CDR3 DNA sequence: TGTGCCAGCAGTCCCGAACCCGGCAGGGTTGGTGAAAAACTGTTTTTT. Translation: CASSPEPGRVGEKLFF.

The chain couples TRBV5-4 to TRBJ2-1; D not certain. CDR3 length: 13 amino acids. The germline V and J ends were trimmed by 0 bases and 5 bases, with 6 bases remaining between them. Germline values: CDR1 SGHNT, CDR2 YYREEE (reference sequence). The DNA for the CDR3 is TGTGCCAGCAGCTTGGACGTTAACAATGAGCAGTTCTTC. Its translation is CASSLDVNNEQFF.

This chain connects TRBV30 to TRBJ1-5; D is uncertain. This CDR3 spans 13 amino acids. V was trimmed by 2 bases and J by 4 bases, leaving 9 bases between them. Per germline, CDR1 GTSNPN and CDR2 SVGIG (reference sequence). The CDR3 DNA is TGTGCCTGGAGTAGGAGAGAGAATCAGCCCCAGCATTTT. This gives the protein CAWSRRENQPQHF.

This clone was seen once. The chain is built from TRBV5-1 and TRBJ2-5; 8 nucleotides align to TRBD2. The length of the CDR3 is 15 residues. Per the germline V gene, CDR1 is SGHRS and CDR2 is YFSETQ. Unmatched junction bases numbered 6, after V lost 0 bases and J lost 5 bases. CDR3 sequence: CASSLGQREWETQYF. The CDR3 DNA sequence: TGCGCCAGCAGCTTGGGACAGCGGGAGTGGGAGACCCAGTACTTC.

This clone occurred once. The V and J genes are TRBV2 and TRBJ1-5, with 9 bases aligning to TRBD1. Germline values: CDR1 SNHLY, CDR2 FYNNEI. The CDR3 loop spans 16 amino acids. Trimming cost V 6 bases and J 0 bases; bases outside gene matches: 6. The CDR3 protein is CASSGTGSYSNQPQHF. The CDR3 DNA reads as TGTGCCAGCAGCGGGACAGGGAGCTATAGCAATCAGCCCCAGCATTTT. The full variable domain, completed using reference TRBV2 and TRBJ1-5, is EPEVTQTPSHQVTQMGQEVILRCVPISNHLYFYWYRQILGQKVEFLVSFYNNEISEKSEIFDDQFSVERPDGSNFTLKIRSTKLEDSAMYFCASSGTGSYSNQPQHFGDGTRLSIL.

The chain uses TRBV18 and TRBJ2-7; D remains unclear. The germline V and J ends were trimmed by 3 bases and 4 bases, with 13 bases remaining between them. This CDR3 contains 14 residues. Germline CDR1 reads KGHSH; CDR2 reads LQKENI. The CDR3 spells CASSPSRSRYEQYF. The CDR3 DNA follows: TGTGCCAGCTCACCCTCTCGTAGCCGGTACGAGCAGTACTTC.

V gene TRBV6-6 combines with J gene TRBJ1-3, with TRBD1 matching over 7 bases. V dropped 5 bases and J dropped 3; count of bases not matched to a gene: 4. The CDR3 length is 14 residues. Germline lookup yields CDR1 MNHNY and CDR2 SVGAGI (reference sequence). CDR3 protein: CASSPDRVGNTIYF. DNA for the CDR3: TGTGCCAGCAGTCCCGACAGGGTTGGAAACACCATATATTTT.

The J gene is TRBJ2-7, the V gene TRBV5-8, with TRBD1 as a possible D gene (6 bases). Germline V gene sequence: CDR1 SGHTS, CDR2 YDEGEE. The CDR3 is 14 residues long. V dropped 4 bases and J dropped 3 bases, with 14 bases sitting between them. The CDR3 nucleotides read TGTGCCAGCAGCCCGGACAGCAGTTTCTACGAGCAGTACTTC. This encodes CASSPDSSFYEQYF.

The chain has TRBV5-1 and TRBJ2-7; D is unclear. The V end lost 0 bases, the J end lost 1 base, and 8 bases lay between the germline ends. The CDR3 covers 14 residues. Germline lookup yields CDR1 SGHRS and CDR2 YFSETQ. In nucleotides, the CDR3 is TGCGCCAGCAGCTTGGTTACCGATTCCTACGAGCAGTACTTC. Its protein is CASSLVTDSYEQYF.

The chain employs TRBV5-1 and TRBJ1-6; D unclear. V lost 0 bases, J lost 6 bases, and 13 bases lay in between. CDR1 SGHRS and CDR2 YFSETQ come from the germline V gene. This CDR3 region has 16 residues. CDR3 in DNA: TGCGCCAGCAGCTTGGAATTCGGCGCTGGTAATTCACCCCTCCACTTT. Amino acid sequence: CASSLEFGAGNSPLHF. Full variable domain (rest looked up from reference TRBV5-1 and TRBJ1-6): KAGVTQTPRYLIKTRGQQVTLSCSPISGHRSVSWYQQTPGQGLQFLFEYFSETQRNKGNFPGRFSGRQFSNSRSEMNVSTLELGDSALYLCASSLEFGAGNSPLHFGNGTRLTVT.

The chain combines TRBV10-3 with TRBJ1-6, with D possibly being TRBD1 (5 bases). CDR3 length: 13 residues. Germline CDR1 is ENHRY and CDR2 is SYGVKD. V lost 10 bases to trimming and J lost 8 bases, with 15 bases between them. The CDR3 spells CATGQGWDSPLHF. For the CDR3, the DNA is TGTGCCACCGGGCAGGGCTGGGATTCACCCCTCCACTTT.

The chain recombines TRBV6-4 with TRBJ2-3, with D unclear. The CDR3 length is 15 residues. V was cut by 5 bases and J by 2 bases, with 14 bases left in between. Germline CDR1 reads MRHNA; CDR2 reads SNTAGT. CDR3 amino acids: CASSSSASNTDTQYF. For the CDR3, the DNA is TGTGCCAGCAGTTCGTCAGCGTCAAACACAGATACGCAGTATTTT.